Listed below are T cell receptor beta chains from one sample, sequenced in a study of shared clonotypes between healthy human individuals. The protocol was immunoSEQ multiplex PCR, while the TCRdb copy is restricted to in-frame clones and leaves out a portion. The data contain about 2.4 million clones, roughly 93% of them singletons. The sample taken for sequencing was naive CD4+ T cells from PBMCs. The origin of the receptors is a man in his late teens or twenties in good health. Some clones in this sample may be carry-over from other donors' samples. Each CDR3 is given with its conserved first and last residue. The D gene is left open where the match is weak. Not all rows give a size; the values are once, few, many and, for expanded clones, a class.

abundance: .; d_gene: TRBD2; j_gene: TRBJ2-3; v_gene: TRBV6-1; CDR3nt: TGTGCCATCCGGGAGGCGGGCGGATATACGCAGTATTTT; CDR3aa: CAIREAGGYTQYF
abundance: .; d_gene: .; j_gene: TRBJ1-3; v_gene: TRBV6-1; CDR3nt: TGTGCCAGCAGTGATCGGGGAAGGTCTGGAAACACCATATATTTT; CDR3aa: CASSDRGRSGNTIYF
abundance: .; d_gene: TRBD2; j_gene: TRBJ2-3; v_gene: TRBV19; CDR3nt: TGTGCCAGCTCTTGGGGGGGAGGGACCACAGATACGCAGTATTTT; CDR3aa: CASSWGGGTTDTQYF
abundance: .; d_gene: .; j_gene: TRBJ2-5; v_gene: TRBV4-1; CDR3nt: TGCGCCAGCAGCCAAGTGTGGAGGGGCGCTGAGACCCAGTACTTC; CDR3aa: CASSQVWRGAETQYF
abundance: .; d_gene: TRBD1; j_gene: TRBJ1-4; v_gene: TRBV6-5; CDR3nt: TGTGCCAGCAGAGATACAGGGGCGACTAATGAAAAACTGTTTTTT; CDR3aa: CASRDTGATNEKLFF
abundance: few; d_gene: TRBD1; j_gene: TRBJ2-7; v_gene: TRBV6-5; CDR3nt: TGTGCCAGCAGAGAGACAGGGACAACGCTACGCGAGCAGTACTTC; CDR3aa: CASRETGTTLREQYF
abundance: .; d_gene: TRBD2; j_gene: TRBJ2-7; v_gene: TRBV18; CDR3nt: TGTGCCAGCTCACCACCGCCTAGCGGGAGGTGGTCCTACGAGCAGTACTTC; CDR3aa: CASSPPPSGRWSYEQYF
abundance: .; d_gene: TRBD2; j_gene: TRBJ2-3; v_gene: TRBV7-2; CDR3nt: TGTGCCAGCAGCCGACTAGCGGGGACAGATACGCAGTATTTT; CDR3aa: CASSRLAGTDTQYF
abundance: .; d_gene: .; j_gene: TRBJ1-4; v_gene: TRBV9; CDR3nt: TGTGCCAGCAGCCCGCGGGACAATTCGGGTGAAAAACTGTTTTTT; CDR3aa: CASSPRDNSGEKLFF
abundance: .; d_gene: .; j_gene: TRBJ1-5; v_gene: TRBV2; CDR3nt: TGTGCCAGCAGTTTGGGCTCCGCTCGGGCGGGCAATCAGCCCCAGCATTTT; CDR3aa: CASSLGSARAGNQPQHF
abundance: .; d_gene: .; j_gene: TRBJ2-6; v_gene: TRBV28; CDR3nt: TGTGCCATTAAAAGGGGATCTGGGGCCAACGTCCTGACTTTC; CDR3aa: CAIKRGSGANVLTF
abundance: .; d_gene: .; j_gene: TRBJ1-5; v_gene: TRBV5-1; CDR3nt: TGCGCCAGCAGCATAGGCCCGGGGGGACTGAACGGCCAGCCCCAGCATTTT; CDR3aa: CASSIGPGGLNGQPQHF
abundance: .; d_gene: .; j_gene: TRBJ1-1; v_gene: TRBV7-2; CDR3nt: TGTGCCAGCAGCTTAGCCAGGGAACGCCAGGAAGCTTTCTTT; CDR3aa: CASSLARERQEAFF
abundance: .; d_gene: .; j_gene: TRBJ2-2; v_gene: TRBV2; CDR3nt: TGTGCCAGCAGTAAGGGCCCCGGGGAGCTGTTTTTT; CDR3aa: CASSKGPGELFF
abundance: .; d_gene: TRBD1; j_gene: TRBJ2-2; v_gene: TRBV5-1; CDR3nt: TGCGCCAGCAGCAACGAACCCGGGACAGGGTGGGGCGGGGAGCTGTTTTTT; CDR3aa: CASSNEPGTGWGGELFF
abundance: .; d_gene: .; j_gene: TRBJ1-4; v_gene: TRBV5-1; CDR3nt: TGCGCCAGCAGCTTATCAGTTCATGAAAAACTGTTTTTT; CDR3aa: CASSLSVHEKLFF
abundance: .; d_gene: TRBD2; j_gene: TRBJ2-1; v_gene: TRBV6-1; CDR3nt: TGTGCCAGCAGTGGGGCTAGCGGGAGCTATGAGCAGTTCTTC; CDR3aa: CASSGASGSYEQFF
abundance: .; d_gene: .; j_gene: TRBJ1-1; v_gene: TRBV28; CDR3nt: TGTGCCAGCAGTTTAAGGACTTCAGGGAAGACTGAAGCTTTCTTT; CDR3aa: CASSLRTSGKTEAFF
abundance: .; d_gene: .; j_gene: TRBJ2-7; v_gene: TRBV28; CDR3nt: TGTGCCAGCAGTAGACAGATGGGTCCCTACGAGCAGTACTTC; CDR3aa: CASSRQMGPYEQYF
abundance: .; d_gene: .; j_gene: TRBJ2-7; v_gene: TRBV14; CDR3nt: TGTGCCAGCAGCCCCAGACTAGTTTTCGAGCAATACTTC; CDR3aa: CASSPRLVFEQYF
abundance: once; d_gene: TRBD2; j_gene: TRBJ2-7; v_gene: TRBV4-3; CDR3nt: TGCGCCAGCAGCCAAGATCGGCTAGCGGCCACCTACGAGCAGTACTTC; CDR3aa: CASSQDRLAATYEQYF
abundance: .; d_gene: TRBD2; j_gene: TRBJ2-1; v_gene: TRBV29-1; CDR3nt: TGCAGCGTTAGTAGGCTAGCGGAGGACAATGAGCAGTTCTTC; CDR3aa: CSVSRLAEDNEQFF
abundance: .; d_gene: TRBD1; j_gene: TRBJ2-7; v_gene: TRBV6-1; CDR3nt: TGTGCCAGCAGCGCGCCGGGACAGGGGGCTGGTGAGCAGTACTTC; CDR3aa: CASSAPGQGAGEQYF
abundance: .; d_gene: .; j_gene: TRBJ2-7; v_gene: TRBV9; CDR3nt: TGTGCCAGCAGCGTAGGGGGGGGCATACCCTACGAGCAGTACTTC; CDR3aa: CASSVGGGIPYEQYF
abundance: .; d_gene: .; j_gene: TRBJ2-3; v_gene: TRBV2; CDR3nt: TGTGCCAGCAGTGAAGTAGGGACGCAGTATTTT; CDR3aa: CASSEVGTQYF
abundance: .; d_gene: TRBD1; j_gene: TRBJ2-7; v_gene: TRBV18; CDR3nt: TGTGCCAGCTCACCACTCCGGGACAGTTACTACGAGCAGTACTTC; CDR3aa: CASSPLRDSYYEQYF
abundance: .; d_gene: .; j_gene: TRBJ2-1; v_gene: TRBV10-3; CDR3nt: TGTGCCAGCAGTTACTCGATAGGGGGCAATGAGCAGTTCTTC; CDR3aa: CASSYSIGGNEQFF
abundance: .; d_gene: .; j_gene: TRBJ2-2; v_gene: TRBV9; CDR3nt: TGTGCCAGCAGCACCCCCAGTGGCGGGAACACCGGGGAGCTGTTTTTT; CDR3aa: CASSTPSGGNTGELFF
abundance: .; d_gene: .; j_gene: TRBJ1-2; v_gene: TRBV21-1; CDR3nt: TGTGCCAGCAGCAAAGGTGACCCTTGGGGGGTTAATGGCTACACCTTC; CDR3aa: CASSKGDPWGVNGYTF
abundance: few; d_gene: TRBD1; j_gene: TRBJ1-1; v_gene: TRBV7-9; CDR3nt: TGTGCACTAACCCTAGCGGGACAGGGTGGTCCAGCTTTCTTT; CDR3aa: CALTLAGQGGPAFF
abundance: .; d_gene: TRBD2; j_gene: TRBJ2-3; v_gene: TRBV5-1; CDR3nt: TGCGCCAGCAGTTTCGGACTAGCGGGAATCACAGATACGCAGTATTTT; CDR3aa: CASSFGLAGITDTQYF
abundance: few; d_gene: .; j_gene: TRBJ1-1; v_gene: TRBV4-2; CDR3nt: TGTGCCAGCAGCCAAGCAGGGACCTTGGGGACTGAAGCTTTCTTT; CDR3aa: CASSQAGTLGTEAFF
abundance: .; d_gene: .; j_gene: TRBJ2-1; v_gene: TRBV5-1; CDR3nt: TGCGCCAGCAGCTCCCCGGACTCAGGAGATGAGCAGTTCTTC; CDR3aa: CASSSPDSGDEQFF
abundance: .; d_gene: TRBD1; j_gene: TRBJ2-7; v_gene: TRBV7-2; CDR3nt: TGTGCCAGCAGCCCTCCGGGGACAGGGGGCGGAGAGCAGTACTTC; CDR3aa: CASSPPGTGGGEQYF
abundance: .; d_gene: TRBD2; j_gene: TRBJ2-1; v_gene: TRBV28; CDR3nt: TGTGCCAGCAGTACAATAGCGGGACAACTCTTCTTC; CDR3aa: CASSTIAGQLFF
abundance: .; d_gene: .; j_gene: TRBJ2-7; v_gene: TRBV5-1; CDR3nt: TGCGCCAGCAGCTTGGGATGGACGGAAACCTACGAGCAGTACTTC; CDR3aa: CASSLGWTETYEQYF
abundance: few; d_gene: .; j_gene: TRBJ2-1; v_gene: TRBV5-8; CDR3nt: TGTGCCAGCAGCTTGGTGGGGACTACAGGGGCACCCAAGCAGTTCTTC; CDR3aa: CASSLVGTTGAPKQFF
abundance: .; d_gene: TRBD1; j_gene: TRBJ2-5; v_gene: TRBV7-6; CDR3nt: TGTGCCAGCACCCAACAGGGGGCTGTTCAAGAGACCCAGTACTTC; CDR3aa: CASTQQGAVQETQYF
abundance: .; d_gene: TRBD1; j_gene: TRBJ2-1; v_gene: TRBV14; CDR3nt: TGTGCCAGCACCCTACAGGGGGGTGAGCAGTTCTTC; CDR3aa: CASTLQGGEQFF
abundance: .; d_gene: TRBD1; j_gene: TRBJ2-5; v_gene: TRBV7-2; CDR3nt: TGTGCCAGCAGCGGGACAGGGCGAGAGACCCAGTACTTC; CDR3aa: CASSGTGRETQYF
abundance: .; d_gene: TRBD1; j_gene: TRBJ2-2; v_gene: TRBV28; CDR3nt: TGTGCCAGCAGTAGTTATCCGGGACAGTTCACCGGGGAGCTGTTTTTT; CDR3aa: CASSSYPGQFTGELFF
abundance: .; d_gene: .; j_gene: TRBJ2-7; v_gene: TRBV15; CDR3nt: TGTGCCACCAGCAACCCACAACCTTCCTACGAGCAGTACTTC; CDR3aa: CATSNPQPSYEQYF